This record concerns one T cell receptor (beta chain) sequence. These data are taken from a study of shared clonotypes between healthy human individuals. Whole-study context: Each donor's CD8 memory used one plate, CD8 naive two, each CD4 subset three.

This table comes from immunoSEQ multiplex PCR, and its TCRdb copy is limited to in-frame clones, with some not included. The sample has about 2.1 million clones, under 95% seen once. The CDR3 is 16 amino acids. V was clipped by 4 bases and J by 3 bases; unmatched bases: 11. In germline, CDR1 is LGHNA, CDR2 YSLEER. In the naive CD8 group, cells lacked CD45RO and were positively selected for CCR7, so terminally differentiated effector memory CD45RA+ cells were left out. Sequencing input: naive CD8+ T cells from PBMCs. This receptor was identified in a man between 18 and 29 years old in good health. Some clones in this sample may be carry-over from other donors' samples. The chain combines TRBV4-3 with TRBJ1-2, with 7 nucleotides matching TRBD1. Written as DNA, the CDR3 is TGCGCCAGCAGCCCCTCTATGACAGGGTGGGACTATGGCTACACCTTC. As protein: CASSPSMTGWDYGYTF.